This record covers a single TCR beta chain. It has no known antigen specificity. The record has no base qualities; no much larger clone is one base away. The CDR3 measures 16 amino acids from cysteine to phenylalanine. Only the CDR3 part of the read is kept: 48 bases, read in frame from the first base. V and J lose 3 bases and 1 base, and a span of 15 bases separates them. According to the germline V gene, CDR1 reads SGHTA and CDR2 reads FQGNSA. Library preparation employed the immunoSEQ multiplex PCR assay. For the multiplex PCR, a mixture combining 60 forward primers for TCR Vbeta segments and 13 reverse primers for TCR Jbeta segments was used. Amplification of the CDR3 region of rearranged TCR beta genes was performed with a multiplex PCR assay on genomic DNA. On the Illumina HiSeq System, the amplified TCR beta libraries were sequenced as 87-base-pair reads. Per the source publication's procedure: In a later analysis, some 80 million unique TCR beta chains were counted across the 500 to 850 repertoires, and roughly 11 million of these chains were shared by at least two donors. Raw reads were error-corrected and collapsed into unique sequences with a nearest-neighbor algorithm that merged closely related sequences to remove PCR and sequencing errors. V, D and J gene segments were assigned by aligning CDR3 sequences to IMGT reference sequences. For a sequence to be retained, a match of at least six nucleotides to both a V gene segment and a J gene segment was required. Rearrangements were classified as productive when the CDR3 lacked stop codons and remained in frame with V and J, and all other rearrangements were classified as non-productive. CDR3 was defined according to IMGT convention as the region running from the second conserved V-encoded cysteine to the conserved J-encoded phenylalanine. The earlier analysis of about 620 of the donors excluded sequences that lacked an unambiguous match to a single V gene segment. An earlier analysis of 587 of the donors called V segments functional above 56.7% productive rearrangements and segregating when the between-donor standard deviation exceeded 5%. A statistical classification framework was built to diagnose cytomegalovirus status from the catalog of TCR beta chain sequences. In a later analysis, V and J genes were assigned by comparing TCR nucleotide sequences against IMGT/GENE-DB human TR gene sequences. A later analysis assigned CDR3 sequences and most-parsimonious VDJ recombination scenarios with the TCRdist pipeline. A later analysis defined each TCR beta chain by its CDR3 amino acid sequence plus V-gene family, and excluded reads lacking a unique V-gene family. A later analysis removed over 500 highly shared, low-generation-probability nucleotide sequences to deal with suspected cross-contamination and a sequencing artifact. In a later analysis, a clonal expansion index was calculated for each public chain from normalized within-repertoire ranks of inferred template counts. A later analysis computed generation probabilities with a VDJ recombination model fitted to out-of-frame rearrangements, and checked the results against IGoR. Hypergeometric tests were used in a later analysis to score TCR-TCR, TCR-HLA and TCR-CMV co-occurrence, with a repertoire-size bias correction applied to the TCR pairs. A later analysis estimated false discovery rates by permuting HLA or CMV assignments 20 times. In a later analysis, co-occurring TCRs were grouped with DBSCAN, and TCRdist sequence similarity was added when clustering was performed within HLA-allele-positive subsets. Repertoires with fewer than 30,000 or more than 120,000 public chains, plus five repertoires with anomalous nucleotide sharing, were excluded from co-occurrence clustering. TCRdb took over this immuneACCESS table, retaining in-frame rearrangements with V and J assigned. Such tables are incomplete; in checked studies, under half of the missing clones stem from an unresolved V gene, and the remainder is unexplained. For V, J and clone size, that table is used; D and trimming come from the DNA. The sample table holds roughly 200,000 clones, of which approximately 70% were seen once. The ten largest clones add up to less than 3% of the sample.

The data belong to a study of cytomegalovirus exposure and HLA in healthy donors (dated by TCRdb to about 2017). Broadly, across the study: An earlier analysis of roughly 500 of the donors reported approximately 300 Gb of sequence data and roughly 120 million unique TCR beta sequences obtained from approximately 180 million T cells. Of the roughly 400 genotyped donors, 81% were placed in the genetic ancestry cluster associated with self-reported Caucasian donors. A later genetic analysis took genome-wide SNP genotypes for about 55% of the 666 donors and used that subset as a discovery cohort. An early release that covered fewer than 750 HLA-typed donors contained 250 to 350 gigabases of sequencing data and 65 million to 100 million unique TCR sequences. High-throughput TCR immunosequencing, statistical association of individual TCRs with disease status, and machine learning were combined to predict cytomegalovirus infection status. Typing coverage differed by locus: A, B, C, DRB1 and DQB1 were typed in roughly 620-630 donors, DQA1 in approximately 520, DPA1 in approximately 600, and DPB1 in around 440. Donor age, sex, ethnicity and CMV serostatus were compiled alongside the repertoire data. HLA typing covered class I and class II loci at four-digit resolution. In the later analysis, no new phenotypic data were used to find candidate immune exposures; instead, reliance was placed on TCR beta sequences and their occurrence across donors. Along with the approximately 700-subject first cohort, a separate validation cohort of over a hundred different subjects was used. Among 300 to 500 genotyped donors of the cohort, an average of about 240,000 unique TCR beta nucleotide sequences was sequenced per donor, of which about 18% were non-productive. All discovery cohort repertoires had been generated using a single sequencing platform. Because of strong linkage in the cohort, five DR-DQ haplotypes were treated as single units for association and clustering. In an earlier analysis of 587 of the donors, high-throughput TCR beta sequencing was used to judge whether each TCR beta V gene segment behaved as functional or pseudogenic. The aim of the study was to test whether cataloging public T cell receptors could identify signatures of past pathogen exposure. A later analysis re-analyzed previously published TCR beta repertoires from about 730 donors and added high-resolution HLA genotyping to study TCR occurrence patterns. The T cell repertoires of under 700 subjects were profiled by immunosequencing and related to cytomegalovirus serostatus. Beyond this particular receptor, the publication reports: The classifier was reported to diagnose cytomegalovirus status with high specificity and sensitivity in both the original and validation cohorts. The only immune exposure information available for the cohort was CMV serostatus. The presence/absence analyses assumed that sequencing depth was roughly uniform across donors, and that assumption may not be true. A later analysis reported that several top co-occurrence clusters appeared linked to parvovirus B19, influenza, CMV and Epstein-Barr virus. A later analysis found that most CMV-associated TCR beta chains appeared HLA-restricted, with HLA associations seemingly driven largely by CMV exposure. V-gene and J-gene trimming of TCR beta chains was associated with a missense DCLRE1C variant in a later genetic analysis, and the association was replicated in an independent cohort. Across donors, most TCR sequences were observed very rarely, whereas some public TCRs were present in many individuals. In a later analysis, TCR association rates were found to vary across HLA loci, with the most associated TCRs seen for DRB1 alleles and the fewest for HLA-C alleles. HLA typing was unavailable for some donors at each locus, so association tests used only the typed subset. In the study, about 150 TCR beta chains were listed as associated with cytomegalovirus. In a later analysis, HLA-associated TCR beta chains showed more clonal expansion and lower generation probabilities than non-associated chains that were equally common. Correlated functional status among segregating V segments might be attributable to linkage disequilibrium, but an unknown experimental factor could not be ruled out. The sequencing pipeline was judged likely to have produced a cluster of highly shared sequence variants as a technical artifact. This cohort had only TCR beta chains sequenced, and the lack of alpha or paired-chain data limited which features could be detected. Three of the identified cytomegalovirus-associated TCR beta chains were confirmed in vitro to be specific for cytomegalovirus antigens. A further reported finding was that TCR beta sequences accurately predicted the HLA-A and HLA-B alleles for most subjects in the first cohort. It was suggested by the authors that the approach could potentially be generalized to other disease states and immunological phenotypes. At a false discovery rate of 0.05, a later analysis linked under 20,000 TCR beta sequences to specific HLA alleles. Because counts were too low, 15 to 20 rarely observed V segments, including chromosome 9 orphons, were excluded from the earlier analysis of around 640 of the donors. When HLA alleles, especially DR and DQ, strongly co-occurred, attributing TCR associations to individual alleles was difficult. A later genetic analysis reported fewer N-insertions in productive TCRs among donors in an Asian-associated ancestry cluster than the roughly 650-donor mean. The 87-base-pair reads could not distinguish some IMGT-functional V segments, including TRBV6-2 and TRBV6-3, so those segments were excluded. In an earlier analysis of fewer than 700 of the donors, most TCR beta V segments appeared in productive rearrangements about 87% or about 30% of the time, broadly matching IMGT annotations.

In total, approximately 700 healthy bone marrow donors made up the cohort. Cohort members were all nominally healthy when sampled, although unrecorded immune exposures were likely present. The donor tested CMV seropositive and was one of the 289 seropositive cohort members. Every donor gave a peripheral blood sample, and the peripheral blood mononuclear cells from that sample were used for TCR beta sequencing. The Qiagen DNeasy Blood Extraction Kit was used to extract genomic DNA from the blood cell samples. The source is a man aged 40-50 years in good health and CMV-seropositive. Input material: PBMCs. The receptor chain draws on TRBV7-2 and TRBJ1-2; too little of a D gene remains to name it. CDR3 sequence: CASSLRTGEHNYGYTF. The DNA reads TGTGCCAGCAGCTTGCGGACGGGAGAGCATAACTATGGCTACACCTTC.